This T cell receptor (beta chain) was found in a study of vaccination and CD4 T cells after COVID-19. Study summary: Participants were vaccinated with two doses, given as either BNT162b2 or mRNA-1273 vaccine. Points from the study as a whole: Convalescent patients saw a median 86.3% of their reactive clones show up only after vaccination. Spike mono-reactive clones accounted for 304 of the 307 vaccine-specific clones found in convalescent patients.

The assay that was used to sequence DNA from cultured CD4+ T cells was the Oncomine TCR Beta short-read assay. MiXCR, applied by TCRdb to the PCR reads, yields one record per CDR3 protein. The data hold roughly 15,000 distinct CDR3 sequences, with about half observed a single time. The treatment is: roughly nine-day PBMC culture with coronavirus spike peptide pools or control peptides (ViraFEST assay). Before TCRs were sequenced, ViraFEST expanded antigen-specific T cells with peptide pools. CDR1 and CDR2 (germline): MNHNS, SASEGT. The CDR3 is 16 residues long. V lost 6 bases, J lost 2 bases, and 20 bases lay in between. This clonotype was seen only once. Antigen unknown.

This specimen consisted of cultured CD4+ T cells from blood, obtained after SARS-CoV-2 vaccination. The chain is built from TRBV6-1 and TRBJ2-7; maybe TRBD2 (6 bases). This clonotype was sampled from a human donor with COVID-19. CDR3 region: CASRLTTRPLPYEQYF. The CDR3 DNA reads TGTGCCAGCAGGCTAACGACTAGACCTTTGCCCTACGAGCAGTACTTC.